Each of the 31 T cell receptor beta chains below was sequenced from the same sample in a study of technical replicates of blood from a few donors. Produced via immunoSEQ multiplex PCR; TCRdb's table is partial and in-frame only. Of about 56,000 clones in the sample, about 95% are singletons; the top ten hold 3% to 3.5%. Sample: PBMCs. Receptors originate from a human donor in good health. Some clones in this sample may be carry-over from other donors' samples.

This clone came up once. V gene TRBV4-1 combines with J gene TRBJ2-7; 8 positions agree with TRBD2. The CDR3 length is 15 residues. Germline V gives CDR1 MGHRA, CDR2 YSYEKL. The junction had 5 bases not matched to a gene; V was cut back by 3 bases and J by 1 base. The DNA for the CDR3 is TGCGCCAGCAGCCACCCGACTAGCGAATCCTACGAGCAGTACTTC. Protein sequence: CASSHPTSESYEQYF.

The chain employs TRBV19 and TRBJ2-6; TRBD2 aligns across 11 bases. Germline values: CDR1 LNHDA, CDR2 SQIVND (reference sequence). V gave up 5 bases and J gave up 1 base; unmatched junction bases: 7. The CDR3 contains 18 residues. CDR3 amino acids: CASSGWTSGPSGANVLTF. The CDR3 DNA is TGTGCCAGTAGTGGGTGGACTAGCGGGCCATCTGGGGCCAACGTCCTGACTTTC.

V and J are TRBV14 and TRBJ2-7; 7 bases are shared with TRBD1. CDR1 SGHDN and CDR2 FVKESK come from the germline V gene. V shed 5 bases and J 3 bases; nucleotides not matched to a gene: 13. The CDR3 runs 16 residues. The chain's CDR3 is CASSNRLTGRGYEQYF. CDR3 nucleotide sequence: TGTGCCAGCAGCAACCGCCTGACAGGGAGAGGCTACGAGCAGTACTTC.

J is TRBJ1-1 and V is TRBV30; D perhaps matches TRBD1 (6 bases). This CDR3 comprises 12 residues. The germline gives CDR1 GTSNPN, CDR2 SVGIG (reference sequence). V lost 3 bases and J lost 7, with 12 bases in between. CDR3 in DNA: TGTGCCTGGAGCGTGGACAGTTTTGAAGCTTTCTTT. Encoded protein: CAWSVDSFEAFF.

This rearrangement joins TRBV5-1 to TRBJ1-2, with D tentatively TRBD1 (5 bases). Deletions cut 4 bases from V and 8 bases from J, with 30 bases between. Germline-derived CDR1 and CDR2 are SGHRS and YFSETQ. This CDR3 is 18 amino acids long. CDR3 protein: CASSPSQGGPSQQSGYTF. Written as DNA, the CDR3 is TGCGCCAGCAGCCCGTCGCAGGGTGGCCCGAGTCAGCAAAGCGGCTACACCTTC. Drawing the rest from reference TRBV5-1 and TRBJ1-2, the complete variable domain is KAGVTQTPRYLIKTRGQQVTLSCSPISGHRSVSWYQQTPGQGLQFLFEYFSETQRNKGNFPGRFSGRQFSNSRSEMNVSTLELGDSALYLCASSPSQGGPSQQSGYTFGSGTRLTVV.

The CDR3 nucleotides read TGTGCCAGCAGTGAATCTAGCGGGGGGGCCAACACCGGGGAGCTGTTTTTT. Encoded protein: CASSESSGGANTGELFF. The genes are TRBV6-1 and TRBJ2-2; 12 bases agree with TRBD2. The V gene end was trimmed by 2 bases and the J gene end by 2 bases; junction bases not matched to a gene: 3. CDR1 and CDR2 (germline): MNHNS, SASEGT. The CDR3 covers 17 residues.

Notes on this clone: Different DNA sequences within this sample yield the same CDR3. The J gene is TRBJ2-3, the V gene TRBV29-1, with D perhaps TRBD1 (6 bases). Germline V gives CDR1 SQVTM, CDR2 ANQGSEA. With 3 bases removed from V and 3 bases from J, the gap between germline ends came to 10 bases. This CDR3 is 13 amino acids long. The CDR3 sequence: CSVDRGGTDTQYF. The CDR3, as DNA: TGCAGCGTTGACAGGGGTGGGACAGATACGCAGTATTTT.

The J gene is TRBJ1-5, the V gene TRBV7-2; D gene unclear. V was shortened by 5 bases and J by 5 bases, with 10 bases between the two germline ends. CDR3 length: 13 residues. Germline CDR1 and CDR2: SGHTA and FQGNSA. The CDR3 loop is CASSSQRDQPQHF. In DNA, the CDR3 is TGTGCCAGCAGCAGCCAGAGGGATCAGCCCCAGCATTTT.

V gene TRBV4-3 combines with J gene TRBJ2-7, with D uncertain. Trimming removed 4 bases at V and 1 base at J, with 14 bases between. The germline CDR1 and CDR2 sequences are LGHNA and YSLEER. The CDR3 runs to 15 residues. Here the CDR3 DNA reads TGCGCCAGCAGCCTCGCACTGGCGGCTTCCTACGAGCAGTACTTC. Translation: CASSLALAASYEQYF.

The CDR3 region is CASSNSGGGTGELFF. As DNA, the CDR3 is TGTGCCAGCAGTAATAGCGGGGGGGGTACCGGGGAGCTGTTTTTT. The V and J genes are TRBV6-6 and TRBJ2-2; 11 bases line up with TRBD2. CDR1 and CDR2 (germline): MNHNY, SVGAGI (reference sequence). V shed 5 bases and J 5 bases; nucleotides not matched to a gene: 4. The CDR3 contains 15 residues.

The chain couples TRBV9 to TRBJ1-2; weak D call: TRBD1 (5 bases). The V gene lost 4 bases and the J gene lost 0 bases, with 13 bases spanning the gap. Germline CDR1 reads SGDLS; CDR2 reads YYNGEE. The CDR3 is 15 residues long. CDR3 sequence (DNA): TGTGCCAGCAGCACCCGTGGAGGGGCTAACTATGGCTACACCTTC. It encodes CASSTRGGANYGYTF.

The table lists this clone with a few counts. The V gene is TRBV19, the J gene TRBJ2-3; D call uncertain. Germline V gene lookup returns CDR1 LNHDA and CDR2 SQIVND (reference sequence). Trimming removed 3 bases at V and 4 bases at J, with 20 bases between. The CDR3 totals 17 residues. The CDR3 coding sequence is TGTGCCAGTAGTATCGATGCTCCCTCCGCTGGAGCAGATACGCAGTATTTT. Protein product: CASSIDAPSAGADTQYF.

The chain combines TRBV15 with TRBJ2-5; 9 positions match TRBD1. CDR1 and CDR2 from the germline V gene are LNHNV and YYDKDF (reference sequence). The CDR3 has 16 amino acids. The trim removed 0 bases at V and 6 bases at J, leaving 8 bases unmatched. CDR3 DNA sequence: TGTGCCACCAGCAGAGATCTCGGACAGGGGAGGAAGACCCAGTACTTC. It codes for CATSRDLGQGRKTQYF.

This clone was observed once. The rearrangement uses TRBV7-8 and TRBJ1-1; 7 nucleotides line up with TRBD1. The V gene end was trimmed by 1 base and the J gene end by 1 base; junction bases not matched to a gene: 9. CDR1 SGHVS and CDR2 FQNEAQ come from the germline V gene. This CDR3 is built from 17 residues. CDR3 sequence (DNA): TGTGCCAGCAGCTTAGTACCCCGGGACAGCAAGAACACTGAAGCTTTCTTT. It is translated as CASSLVPRDSKNTEAFF.

The CDR3 sequence: CASSDTGGGQPQHF. The CDR3 DNA follows: TGTGCCAGCAGTGACACAGGGGGCGGTCAGCCCCAGCATTTT. The rearrangement links TRBV2 to TRBJ1-5; TRBD1 aligns across 9 bases. The CDR3 runs 14 residues. V trimming: 3 bases; J trimming: 6 bases; junction bases outside the gene matches: 3. Looked up from germline, CDR1 is SNHLY and CDR2 is FYNNEI.

The chain uses TRBV4-3 and TRBJ1-3, with TRBD1 identical over 10 bases. V dropped 0 bases and J dropped 4; count of bases not matched to a gene: 12. CDR3 length: 19 amino acids. Germline V gene data show CDR1 as LGHNA and CDR2 as YSLEER. CDR3 DNA: TGCGCCAGCAGCCAAGAAATTTTAGGGACAGGGGATAAGGGAAACACCATATATTTT. It is translated as CASSQEILGTGDKGNTIYF.

The V call is TRBV5-6, the J call TRBJ2-7, with D possibly TRBD1 on 5 matching bases. Looked up from germline, CDR1 is SGHDT and CDR2 is YYEEEE. CDR3 length: 15 residues. Trimming pared 3 bases from V and 6 bases from J, leaving 19 bases between. CDR3 region: CASSSYLGAKFEQYF. CDR3 sequence (DNA): TGTGCCAGCAGCTCGTACCTAGGGGCAAAGTTCGAGCAGTACTTC.

The chain joins TRBV30 to TRBJ1-2, with D unresolved. The CDR3 consists of 13 residues. The V end was cut by 0 bases, the J end by 8 bases, with 13 bases between. Germline-derived CDR1 and CDR2 are GTSNPN and SVGIG (reference sequence). The CDR3 reads CAWSVDWGGGYTF. DNA for the CDR3: TGTGCCTGGAGTGTAGACTGGGGAGGAGGCTACACCTTC. The full variable domain, in which reference TRBV30 and TRBJ1-2 provide the parts outside the CDR3, is SQTIHQWPATLVQPVGSPLSLECTVEGTSNPNLYWYRQAAGRGLQLLFYSVGIGQISSEVPQNLSASRPQDRQFILSSKKLLLSDSGFYLCAWSVDWGGGYTFGSGTRLTVV.

V usage is TRBV6-6 and J usage is TRBJ1-3; no clear D gene. V lost 6 bases and J lost 0, with 9 bases in between. The CDR3 loop spans 14 amino acids. Germline V gene sequence: CDR1 MNHNY, CDR2 SVGAGI (reference sequence). This chain's CDR3 is CASRPTSSGNTIYF. The CDR3 bases are TGTGCCAGCAGACCAACTAGCTCTGGAAACACCATATATTTT.

The chain couples TRBV4-1 to TRBJ1-1; unclear D gene. Deletions cut 0 bases from V and 3 bases from J, with 11 bases between. Per germline, CDR1 MGHRA and CDR2 YSYEKL. This CDR3 is 15 amino acids long. The CDR3 DNA sequence: TGCGCCAGCAGCCAAGATACCGGGTCGGACACTGAAGCTTTCTTT. Its protein is CASSQDTGSDTEAFF.

V usage is TRBV12-5 and J usage is TRBJ2-2; 11 nucleotides agree with TRBD2. Germline V lookup: CDR1 LGHNT, CDR2 FRNRAP. CDR3 length: 17 residues. V lost 2 bases and J lost 1; bases outside the gene matches: 3. CDR3 nucleotides: TGTGCTAGTGGTTTGACAACTAGCGGGAGGAACACCGGGGAGCTGTTTTTT. Translating it yields CASGLTTSGRNTGELFF.

The chain employs TRBV4-1 and TRBJ2-7; D is uncertain. Trimming took 1 base from V and 0 from J, leaving 10 bases between them. The CDR3 loop spans 15 amino acids. Germline CDR1 and CDR2: MGHRA and YSYEKL. The CDR3, as DNA: TGCGCCAGCAGCCAAGCGGCGGCGTCCTCCTACGAGCAGTACTTC. Protein sequence: CASSQAAASSYEQYF.

This sequence joins TRBV5-1 and TRBJ2-5; TRBD2 matches at 13 bases. The CDR3 runs 16 residues. J lost 4 bases, V lost 4 bases, and 7 bases had no gene match. The germline CDR1 and CDR2 sequences are SGHRS and YFSETQ. CDR3: CASSRGLAGAAETQYF. CDR3 DNA sequence: TGCGCCAGCAGCAGAGGACTAGCGGGAGCAGCAGAGACCCAGTACTTC.

The chain is built from TRBV6-5 and TRBJ2-1; D unclear. CDR1 is MNHEY, CDR2 SVGAGI, per germline. This CDR3 has 12 amino acids. V was cut by 4 bases and J by 7 bases, with 8 bases left in between. CDR3 sequence: CASSSQLNEQFF. CDR3 coding DNA: TGTGCCAGCAGTTCTCAGTTAAATGAGCAGTTCTTC.

The genes are TRBV4-1 and TRBJ1-6, with D perhaps TRBD1 (5 bases). This CDR3 has 14 amino acids. The V end lost 1 base, the J end lost 9 bases, and 10 bases lay between the germline ends. The germline V gene has CDR1 MGHRA and CDR2 YSYEKL. The CDR3 nucleotides are TGCGCCAGCAGCCAAGGGGATAGGGGTTCACCCCTCCACTTT. Its protein is CASSQGDRGSPLHF.

The rearrangement joins TRBV7-9 to TRBJ2-1; D possibly corresponds to TRBD2 (6 bases). Between the trimmed V and J ends, which lost 6 bases and 9 bases, there was a span of 18 bases. The CDR3 extends over 14 amino acids. The germline gives CDR1 SEHNR, CDR2 FQNEAQ (reference sequence). The CDR3 here is CASRISGGEIEQFF. In nucleotides, the CDR3 is TGTGCCAGCAGAATTAGTGGAGGGGAGATTGAGCAGTTCTTC.

The rearrangement links TRBV7-6 to TRBJ1-1; D not certain. This CDR3 spans 14 amino acids. Germline assignment: CDR1 SGHVS and CDR2 FNYEAQ. Trimming removed 2 bases at V and 2 bases at J, with 9 bases between. CDR3 sequence reads: CASSLLGSNTEAFF. CDR3 coding DNA: TGTGCCAGCAGCTTACTAGGAAGTAACACTGAAGCTTTCTTT.

The chain recombines TRBV6-5 with TRBJ2-7; maybe TRBD1 (5 bases). The CDR3 is 13 residues long. The germline V and J ends were trimmed by 0 bases and 4 bases, with 7 bases remaining between them. Germline V gene sequence: CDR1 MNHEY, CDR2 SVGAGI. The DNA for the CDR3 is TGTGCCAGCAGTTACTCTGGGGCTTACGAGCAGTACTTC. Protein: CASSYSGAYEQYF.

The chain links TRBV2 to TRBJ2-1, with 15 bases identical to TRBD2. The CDR3 spans 16 residues. From germline, CDR1 is SNHLY and CDR2 FYNNEI. The J segment lost 7 bases and the V segment lost 4 bases, leaving 5 bases of the junction unmatched. CDR3 bases: TGTGCCAGCAGTGCCCAGGGACTAGCGGGGGGAAATGAGCAGTTCTTC. It translates to CASSAQGLAGGNEQFF.

This chain uses TRBV20-1 with TRBJ1-1; 8 bases line up with TRBD1. The CDR3 covers 11 residues. V trimming: 7 bases; J trimming: 11 bases; junction bases outside the gene matches: 9. The V gene's germline CDR1 is DFQATT and CDR2 SNEGSKA (reference sequence). The CDR3 coding sequence is TGCAGTGTCCCAACAGGGGGACTGGCTTTCTTT. Protein: CSVPTGGLAFF.

The gene calls are TRBV9 and TRBJ2-2; 7 positions agree with TRBD2. V shed 0 bases and J 6 bases; nucleotides not matched to a gene: 5. This CDR3 region has 15 residues. Germline V CDR1 and CDR2: SGDLS, YYNGEE. This CDR3 reads CASSVVAGVPGELFF. CDR3 in DNA: TGTGCCAGCAGCGTAGTTGCGGGAGTCCCCGGGGAGCTGTTTTTT.